This T cell receptor beta chain stems from a study of shared clonotypes between healthy human individuals. Whole-study context: Samples came from two female and a few male donors aged 18 to 49.

Remarks on this clone: Antigen unknown.

Looked up from germline, CDR1 is SGHNT and CDR2 is YYREEE (reference sequence). The CDR3 covers 16 residues. The ends were cut back, 1 base at V and 6 bases at J, with 19 bases in the middle. Study-level points and caveats: Naive subsets generally exceeded memory subsets in estimated richness. Clonotypes that were shared across four donors made up 4.5% to 5% of naive CD4 clonotypes.

Cells designated naive CD8 were CD45RO-negative and were positively selected for CCR7, with terminally differentiated effector memory CD45RA+ cells excluded. Assay: immunoSEQ multiplex PCR; the TCRdb copy retains only in-frame clones and omits some. The top ten hold about 0.12% of the sample, which has roughly 650,000 clones, about 96% seen once. The sequence was collected from a woman aged 25 to 39 in good health. The sequenced sample consisted of naive CD8+ T cells sorted from blood. V gene TRBV5-4 combines with J gene TRBJ1-1, with a tentative D call TRBD1 (6 bases). The CDR3 nucleotides read TGTGCCAGCAGCTTGAGCGGGCGGCAGGGGAGGGCTGAAGCTTTCTTT. Translation: CASSLSGRQGRAEAFF.